This T cell receptor (beta chain) derives from a study of cytomegalovirus exposure and HLA in healthy donors (dated by TCRdb to 2017 to 2019). With respect to the entire study: According to an earlier analysis of 450 to 650 of the donors, 150 million to 200 million T cells yielded some 120 million unique TCR beta sequences and approximately 300 Gb of sequence data. Of the approximately 400 genotyped donors, about 80% fell in the genetic ancestry cluster associated with self-reported Caucasian donors. The study was designed to test whether signatures of past pathogen exposure could be identified by cataloging public T cell receptors. On average, over 200,000 unique TCR beta nucleotide sequences were sequenced per donor among 398 genotyped donors of the cohort, with around 19% of those sequences being non-productive. HLA typing included class I and class II loci at four-digit resolution. Because of strong linkage in the cohort, four to six DR-DQ haplotypes were treated as single units for association and clustering. Using immunosequencing, the study profiled T cell repertoires from fewer than 850 subjects and related those repertoires to cytomegalovirus serostatus. Besides the first cohort of about 730 subjects, a separate validation cohort made up of 120 different subjects was used. To study patterns of TCR occurrence, a later analysis re-analyzed previously published TCR beta repertoires from more than 550 donors and added high-resolution HLA genotyping. Genome-wide SNP genotypes for about three fifths of the roughly 700 donors were used in a later genetic analysis, which treated that subset as a discovery cohort. Rather than using new phenotypic data, the later analysis identified candidate immune exposures from TCR beta sequences and from how often those sequences occurred across donors. High-throughput TCR immunosequencing, statistical association of individual TCRs with disease status, and machine learning were combined to predict cytomegalovirus infection status. Donor age, sex, ethnicity and CMV serostatus were compiled alongside the repertoire data. All discovery cohort repertoires had been generated on a single sequencing platform. An earlier analysis of around 540 of the donors applied high-throughput TCR beta sequencing to assess whether each TCR beta V gene segment acted as functional or pseudogenic. An early release that covered some 630 HLA-typed donors contained 250 to 350 gigabases of sequencing data and tens of millions of unique TCR sequences. The number of donors typed differed by locus, with roughly 629-640 for A, B, C, DRB1 and DQB1, roughly 520 for DQA1, 606 for DPA1, and some 450 for DPB1. Paper-wide results and their limitations: Cytomegalovirus status was reported to be diagnosed by the classifier with high specificity and sensitivity in both the original and validation cohorts. The study gave a list of 150 to 200 TCR beta chains associated with cytomegalovirus. According to a later genetic analysis, donors in an Asian-associated ancestry cluster had fewer N-insertions in productive TCRs than the roughly 660-donor mean. The earlier analysis of 587 of the donors excluded some 15 rarely observed V segments, including chromosome 9 orphons, because counts were too low. Because HLA typing was unavailable for some donors at each locus, only the typed subset was used in association tests. A further reported finding was that TCR beta sequences accurately predicted the HLA-A and HLA-B alleles for most subjects in the first cohort. Immune exposure information for the cohort was limited to CMV serostatus. Specific HLA alleles were associated with more than 15,000 TCR beta sequences at a false discovery rate of 0.05 in a later analysis. The presence/absence analyses assumed that sequencing depth was roughly uniform across donors, and that assumption may not be true. Most TCR sequences were seen in very few donors, while some public TCRs were found in many individuals. In an earlier analysis of about 600 of the donors, most TCR beta V segments appeared in productive rearrangements about 87% or about 30% of the time, broadly matching IMGT annotations. Correlated functional status among segregating V segments might be attributable to linkage disequilibrium, but an unknown experimental factor could not be ruled out. When HLA alleles, especially DR and DQ, strongly co-occurred, TCR associations were difficult to assign to individual alleles. According to the authors, the approach could potentially be generalized to other disease states and immunological phenotypes. Three of the identified cytomegalovirus-associated TCR beta chains were confirmed in vitro to be specific for cytomegalovirus antigens. In a later analysis, HLA-associated TCR beta chains were found to be more clonally expanded and to have lower generation probabilities than equally common non-associated chains. Only TCR beta chains were sequenced in this cohort, and the absence of alpha or paired-chain data limited detectable features. Some IMGT-functional V segments, including TRBV6-2 and TRBV6-3, could not be told apart with the 87-base-pair reads, so those segments were excluded. In a later analysis, the rate of TCR association differed among HLA loci, with DRB1 alleles having the most associated TCRs and HLA-C alleles having the fewest. In a later analysis, several top co-occurrence clusters were reported to appear linked to parvovirus B19, influenza, CMV and Epstein-Barr virus. The sequencing pipeline was judged likely to have produced a cluster of highly shared sequence variants as a technical artifact. In a later genetic analysis, a missense DCLRE1C variant was associated with V-gene and J-gene trimming of TCR beta chains, and the association was replicated in an independent cohort. A later analysis found that most CMV-associated TCR beta chains appeared HLA-restricted, with HLA associations seemingly driven largely by CMV exposure.

Receptors were amplified or captured by the immunoSEQ multiplex PCR assay. A mixture of 60 forward primers for TCR Vbeta segments and 13 reverse primers for TCR Jbeta segments was used in the multiplex PCR. The CDR3 region of rearranged TCR beta genes was amplified from genomic DNA with a multiplex PCR assay. The Illumina HiSeq System was used to sequence the amplified TCR beta libraries as 87-base-pair reads. In the paper's pipeline: A later analysis tallied roughly 78 million unique TCR beta chains across the 700 or so repertoires, and about 12 million of those chains were shared by two or more donors. A nearest-neighbor algorithm error-corrected the raw reads and collapsed the reads into unique sequences, merging closely related sequences to remove PCR and sequencing errors. V, D and J gene segments were assigned by aligning CDR3 sequences to IMGT reference sequences. Each retained sequence needed at least a six-nucleotide match to both a V gene segment and a J gene segment. Rearrangements were classified as productive when the CDR3 lacked stop codons and remained in frame with V and J, and all other rearrangements were classified as non-productive. Following IMGT convention, CDR3 was defined as the stretch from the second conserved V-encoded cysteine to the conserved J-encoded phenylalanine. The earlier analysis of about 560 of the donors excluded any sequence lacking an unambiguous match to a single V gene segment. In an earlier analysis of 500 to 750 of the donors, V segments were called functional above 56.7% productive rearrangements and were called segregating when the between-donor standard deviation exceeded 5%. A statistical classification framework was developed to diagnose cytomegalovirus status using the catalog of TCR beta chain sequences. V and J gene assignment, in a later analysis, came from comparing TCR nucleotide sequences with IMGT/GENE-DB human TR gene sequences. In a later analysis, CDR3 sequences and most-parsimonious VDJ recombination scenarios were assigned using the TCRdist pipeline. In a later analysis, each TCR beta chain was defined by its CDR3 amino acid sequence together with its V-gene family, and reads lacking a unique V-gene family were excluded. In a later analysis, 500 to 650 highly shared, low-generation-probability nucleotide sequences were removed to address suspected cross-contamination and a sequencing artifact. In a later analysis, a clonal expansion index was calculated for each public chain from normalized within-repertoire ranks of inferred template counts. In a later analysis, generation probabilities were computed using a VDJ recombination model fitted to out-of-frame rearrangements, and the results were checked against IGoR. A later analysis scored TCR-TCR, TCR-HLA and TCR-CMV co-occurrence with hypergeometric tests, applying a repertoire-size bias correction to TCR pairs. False discovery rates were estimated in a later analysis by permuting HLA or CMV assignments 20 times. In a later analysis, co-occurring TCRs were grouped with DBSCAN, and TCRdist sequence similarity was added when clustering was performed within HLA-allele-positive subsets. Repertoires with fewer than 30,000 or more than 120,000 public chains were left out of co-occurrence clustering, as were a handful of repertoires with anomalous nucleotide sharing. This immuneACCESS table, as held by TCRdb, lists in-frame sequences with V and J called but not all clones. Of the missing ones, under half trace to an unresolved V gene in checked studies; the others have no known cause. That table is the source of V, J and clone size, and D and trimming were worked out from the DNA. This sample lists around 97,000 clones; roughly 9.4% were detected once. The ten biggest clones cover about 4.7% of the sample.

Comment on this clone: Its antigen has not been determined. No base qualities exist here, and no much larger clone lies one base off it.

The CDR3 numbers 17 residues from cysteine through phenylalanine. Solely the CDR3 DNA is kept, with 51 bases framed from the first base. From the germline V gene, CDR1 is MDHEN and CDR2 is SYDVKM. V is cut back by 0 bases and J by 5 bases, with 5 bases in the junction unmatched. The cohort comprised more than 550 healthy bone marrow donors. At the time of sampling, all cohort members were nominally healthy, though unrecorded immune exposures were likely present. The donor was CMV seropositive and belonged to the group of about 290 seropositive cohort members. A peripheral blood sample was provided by each donor, and peripheral blood mononuclear cells were used for TCR beta sequencing. The Qiagen DNeasy Blood Extraction Kit was used to extract genomic DNA from the blood cell samples.

Sequencing was carried out using PBMCs. The source of this sequence is a middle-aged man in good health and CMV-seropositive. This chain is built from TRBV28 and TRBJ2-2; 11 nucleotides in the junction match TRBD2. The CDR3 protein is CASSLWASGRLTGELFF. The nucleotides read TGTGCCAGCAGTTTATGGGCTAGCGGGAGGTTGACCGGGGAGCTGTTTTTT. Here the CDR3 is joined to the reference TRBV28 and TRBJ2-2 genes, and the full variable domain is: DVKVTQSSRYLVKRTGEKVFLECVQDMDHENMFWYRQDPGLGLRLIYFSYDVKMKEKGDIPEGYSVSREKKERFSLILESASTNQTSMYLCASSLWASGRLTGELFFGEGSRLTVL.